The 7 T cell receptor beta chains presented below share a single source sample, sequenced in a study of shared clonotypes between healthy human individuals. Generated by immunoSEQ multiplex PCR, the TCRdb table keeps only in-frame clones and is missing some. The data show around 95,000 clones, with 40% to 55% seen just once and roughly 16% held by the top ten. The specimen was PBMCs. The receptors were gathered from a woman in her forties in good health. Some clones in this sample may be carry-over from other donors' samples.

The rearrangement joins TRBV15 to TRBJ2-5; 11 bases match TRBD2. Germline loops: CDR1 LNHNV, CDR2 YYDKDF (reference sequence). Trimming removed 0 bases from V and 7 bases from J; junction bases left unmatched: 7. The CDR3 has 16 amino acids. The CDR3 DNA is TGTGCCACCAGCAGAGAACTAGCGGGAGCCGGAGGGACCCAGTACTTC. Its protein product is CATSRELAGAGGTQYF.

This clone was recorded many times. The chain carries TRBV28 and TRBJ1-1; no clear D gene. V dropped 3 bases and J dropped 13 bases, with 12 bases sitting between them. Germline CDR1 reads MDHEN; CDR2 reads SYDVKM. The CDR3 totals 11 residues. The CDR3 region has the DNA TGTGCCAGCAGTTTCGGGGTCAAGAATTTCTTT. It encodes CASSFGVKNFF. The whole variable domain, filled in from reference TRBV28 and TRBJ1-1, reads DVKVTQSSRYLVKRTGEKVFLECVQDMDHENMFWYRQDPGLGLRLIYFSYDVKMKEKGDIPEGYSVSREKKERFSLILESASTNQTSMYLCASSFGVKNFFGQGTRLTVV.

This clone occurred many times. This chain uses TRBV2 with TRBJ1-2; D unresolved. This CDR3 contains 13 residues. Germline V gene lookup returns CDR1 SNHLY and CDR2 FYNNEI. Trimming stripped 2 bases from V and 8 bases from J, with 12 bases between. CDR3 loop: CASSETVDWGYTF. The CDR3 coding sequence is TGTGCCAGCAGTGAAACCGTCGATTGGGGCTACACCTTC.

The chain uses TRBV30 and TRBJ1-2; D not resolved. Deletions cut 4 bases from V and 4 bases from J, with 7 bases between. This CDR3 is built from 11 residues. Germline loops: CDR1 GTSNPN, CDR2 SVGIG (reference sequence). CDR3 coding DNA: TGTGCCTGGACTGGGCTCTATGGCTACACCTTC. Translated: CAWTGLYGYTF.

CDR3 protein: CASSPLPDAGDRNGYTF. DNA of the CDR3: TGTGCCAGCTCACCCCTCCCGGACGCAGGGGACCGTAATGGCTACACCTTC. This chain connects TRBV18 to TRBJ1-2; tentatively, D is TRBD1 (6 bases). This CDR3 comprises 17 residues. V shed 3 bases and J shed 6 bases, with 23 bases lying between them. Per the germline V gene, CDR1 is KGHSH and CDR2 is LQKENI. Looking up the rest from reference TRBV18 and TRBJ1-2 gives the full variable domain: NAGVMQNPRHLVRRRGQEARLRCSPMKGHSHVYWYRQLPEEGLKFMVYLQKENIIDESGMPKERFSAEFPKEGPSILRIQQVVRGDSAAYFCASSPLPDAGDRNGYTFGSGTRLTVV.

This clone appeared a few times. The chain is built from TRBV4-1 and TRBJ2-1; 15 positions agree with TRBD2. Germline CDR1 and CDR2: MGHRA and YSYEKL. The CDR3 spans 15 residues. Trimming removed 3 bases from V and 9 bases from J; junction bases left unmatched: 3. CDR3 DNA: TGCGCCAGCAGCCACCCGGGACTAGCGGGAGGTGAGCAGTTCTTC. Its protein product is CASSHPGLAGGEQFF.

The chain has TRBV30 and TRBJ1-1; a possible D gene is TRBD1 (5 bases). The CDR3 runs 13 residues. V lost 3 bases to trimming and J lost 5 bases, with 13 bases between them. Germline V gene data show CDR1 as GTSNPN and CDR2 as SVGIG (reference sequence). The CDR3 DNA sequence: TGTGCCTGGAGCCTCGACAGTTTGACTGAAGCTTTCTTT. Translating gives CAWSLDSLTEAFF.